This passage covers 23 T cell receptor beta chains from one sample sequenced in a study of T cells in Graves' hyperthyroidism and ophthalmopathy. The CDR3 regions of TCR beta were amplified from RNA transcripts. Primed by the HTBI set, a first-round RT-PCR was run on the TCR CDR3. TCRdb reprocessed the multiplex PCR reads with MiXCR, giving one entry per CDR3 protein. Of nearly 250,000 distinct CDR3 sequences in the sample, less than 20% were seen once. Input material: blood. These receptors all stem from a woman younger than 30 with Graves' ophthalmopathy.

This clonotype was seen many times. This rearrangement joins TRBV6-5 to TRBJ2-2; possible D gene TRBD1, 6 bases. Trimming removed 1 base from V and 4 bases from J, with 13 bases in between. The CDR3 has 16 amino acids. The germline gives CDR1 MNHEY, CDR2 SVGAGI. CDR3 in amino acids: CASSYYHRTATGELFF. Here the CDR3 DNA reads TGTGCCAGCAGTTACTACCATCGGACAGCCACCGGGGAGCTGTTTTTT.

This clonotype was seen repeatedly, ten times or more. This rearrangement joins TRBV20-1 to TRBJ1-1; D is uncertain. The V gene's germline CDR1 is DFQATT and CDR2 SNEGSKA (reference sequence). This CDR3 contains 13 residues. V lost 2 bases, J lost 0 bases, and 7 bases lay in between. The CDR3, as DNA: TGCAGTGCTAGACGCCACCTGAACACTGAAGCTTTCTTT. It codes for CSARRHLNTEAFF.

This clonotype has a count of ten or more. Possible read error: a much larger clone is one base away. The rearrangement uses TRBV7-9 and TRBJ2-5, with D unclear. CDR1 and CDR2 from the germline V gene are SEHNR and FQNEAQ (reference sequence). CDR3 length equals 12 residues. V lost 1 base to trimming and J lost 5 bases, with 5 bases between them. CDR3 sequence (DNA): TGTGCCAGCAGCTTAGGCGAGGAGACCCAGTACTTC. This encodes CASSLGEETQYF. The full variable domain, its missing parts supplied by reference TRBV7-9 and TRBJ2-5, is DTGVSQNPRHKITKRGQNVTFRCDPISEHNRLYWYRQTLGQGPEFLTYFQNEAQLEKSRLLSDRFSAERPKGSFSTLEIQRTEQGDSAMYLCASSLGEETQYFGPGTRLLVL.

This clonotype has at least ten counts. V usage is TRBV29-1 and J usage is TRBJ2-3, with D possibly being TRBD1 (7 bases). The CDR3 contains 13 residues. Trimming took 6 bases from V and 5 from J, leaving 15 bases between them. Looked up from germline, CDR1 is SQVTM and CDR2 is ANQGSEA. The CDR3 coding sequence is TGCAGCGTGAGACAGGGAGGAGAAGATACGCAGTATTTT. Amino acids: CSVRQGGEDTQYF.

This clonotype has a count of ten or more. The chain has TRBV5-5 and TRBJ2-2, with D possibly TRBD2 on 6 matching bases. The CDR3 length is 14 residues. V was pared by 2 bases and J by 4 bases, with 9 bases between. Germline V gene lookup returns CDR1 SGHKS and CDR2 YYEKEE (reference sequence). The DNA for the CDR3 is TGTGCCAGCAGCTTTGGAGGGGCCACCGGGGAGCTGTTTTTT. As protein: CASSFGGATGELFF.

In this sample, this clonotype turned up many times. The chain uses TRBV3-1 and TRBJ2-5; 7 nucleotides agree with TRBD1. In germline, CDR1 is LGHDT, CDR2 YNNKEL (reference sequence). V shed 4 bases and J 0 bases; nucleotides not matched to a gene: 5. CDR3 length equals 15 residues. CDR3 in amino acids: CASSLPGTDQETQYF. CDR3 bases: TGTGCCAGCAGCCTACCCGGGACAGACCAAGAGACCCAGTACTTC.

The sample holds many counts of this clonotype. V and J are TRBV7-9 and TRBJ2-7, with a tentative D call TRBD1 (5 bases). CDR1 and CDR2 from the germline V gene are SEHNR and FQNEAQ (reference sequence). V was clipped by 5 bases and J by 4 bases, with 6 bases between them. This CDR3 has 11 amino acids. The CDR3 DNA reads TGTGCCAGCAGCAGGGGTTACGAGCAGTACTTC. As protein: CASSRGYEQYF.

This clonotype was observed at least ten times. This chain uses TRBV11-2 with TRBJ2-7; tentatively, D is TRBD2 (5 bases). Trimming pared 1 base from V and 6 bases from J, leaving 13 bases between. The germline gives CDR1 SGHAT, CDR2 FQNNGV. This CDR3 has 14 amino acids. The CDR3 DNA reads TGTGCCAGCAGCTTAGTCGTAGAGACTATCGAGCAGTACTTC. It is translated as CASSLVVETIEQYF.

The chain recombines TRBV5-1 with TRBJ2-7, with D perhaps TRBD1 (6 bases). V lost 2 bases and J 0 bases, leaving 9 bases between the germline ends. CDR1 is SGHRS, CDR2 YFSETQ, per germline. The CDR3 consists of 14 residues. CDR3 residues: CASSFRQDSYEQYF. CDR3 DNA sequence: TGCGCCAGCAGCTTCCGACAGGACTCCTACGAGCAGTACTTC.

This clonotype came up many times. The rearrangement uses TRBV5-5 and TRBJ1-1, with D perhaps TRBD1 (6 bases). The CDR3 runs to 15 residues. With 3 bases removed from V and 1 base from J, the gap between germline ends came to 13 bases. Germline CDR1 SGHKS, CDR2 YYEKEE (reference sequence). CDR3 DNA: TGTGCCAGCAGCTCACAGGGTAGGGCGAACACTGAAGCTTTCTTT. It specifies CASSSQGRANTEAFF.

This clonotype was seen many times. The chain carries TRBV12-3 or TRBV12-4 and TRBJ1-5; D unresolved. The CDR3 length is 13 residues. Trimming stripped 5 bases from V and 0 bases from J, with 5 bases between. This chain's CDR3 is CASSHHSNQPQHF. The CDR3, as DNA: TGTGCCAGCAGTCACCATAGCAATCAGCCCCAGCATTTT.

This chain uses TRBV5-1 with TRBJ1-6; D is uncertain. Germline lookup yields CDR1 SGHRS and CDR2 YFSETQ. The CDR3 runs 16 residues. Trimming stripped 0 bases from V and 5 bases from J, with 12 bases between. The CDR3 region has the DNA TGCGCCAGCAGCTTGGATGGACGGTCAAATAATTCACCCCTCCACTTT. It translates to CASSLDGRSNNSPLHF.

This clonotype was seen repeatedly, ten times or more. The V gene is TRBV27, the J gene TRBJ1-2; weak D call: TRBD1 (6 bases). Trimming pared 5 bases from V and 6 bases from J, leaving 25 bases between. From germline, CDR1 is MNHEY and CDR2 SMNVEV (reference sequence). The CDR3 contains 17 residues. CDR3 sequence: CASSPTRDKGIRDGYTF. As DNA, the CDR3 is TGTGCCAGCAGTCCCACCCGGGACAAGGGGATTCGGGATGGCTACACCTTC.

This clonotype was recorded at least ten times. The chain recombines TRBV28 with TRBJ2-7; D is unclear. Trimming pared 2 bases from V and 0 bases from J, leaving 5 bases between. Germline V gene sequence: CDR1 MDHEN, CDR2 SYDVKM. The CDR3 contains 13 residues. This CDR3 reads CASSLPSSYEQYF. As DNA, the CDR3 is TGTGCCAGCAGTTTACCAAGCTCCTACGAGCAGTACTTC.

This clonotype was counted a few times. A much larger clone is a single base away; this may be a read error. The chain uses TRBV28 and TRBJ1-2, with 7 bases lining up with TRBD1. This CDR3 contains 16 residues. CDR1 is MDHEN and CDR2 is SYDVKM in the germline V gene. CDR3 DNA sequence: TGTGCCAGCAGTTCCGCCCAAGGGGGCAAAAACTATGGCTACGCCTTC. Translation gives CASSSAQGGKNYGYAF.

This clonotype has at least ten counts. The CDR3 spells CSARGSGGANEQFF. The CDR3 DNA reads as TGCAGTGCTAGGGGTAGCGGGGGGGCCAATGAGCAGTTCTTC. J is TRBJ2-1 and V is TRBV20-1, with TRBD2 identical over 11 bases. Per germline, CDR1 DFQATT and CDR2 SNEGSKA (reference sequence). This CDR3 contains 14 residues. Losses at the gene ends were 3 bases for V and 6 bases for J; bases not matched to a gene: 4.

This clonotype has a count of ten or more. The gene calls are TRBV30 and TRBJ2-2; no clear D gene. There are 15 residues in the CDR3. Germline V gene sequence: CDR1 GTSNPN, CDR2 SVGIG (reference sequence). V was trimmed by 2 bases and J by 0 bases, leaving 10 bases between them. The CDR3 is CAWSWTNANTGELFF. CDR3 nucleotide sequence: TGTGCCTGGAGTTGGACGAACGCGAACACCGGGGAGCTGTTTTTT. Full variable domain (remainder filled in from reference TRBV30 and TRBJ2-2): SQTIHQWPATLVQPVGSPLSLECTVEGTSNPNLYWYRQAAGRGLQLLFYSVGIGQISSEVPQNLSASRPQDRQFILSSKKLLLSDSGFYLCAWSWTNANTGELFFGEGSRLTVL.

This clonotype was detected many times. The chain combines TRBV20-1 with TRBJ2-7, with D unresolved. The CDR3 totals 12 residues. The germline V and J ends were trimmed by 6 bases and 0 bases, with 9 bases remaining between them. Germline values: CDR1 DFQATT, CDR2 SNEGSKA (reference sequence). The CDR3 DNA follows: TGCAGTGCCGACGACGGCTCCTACGAGCAGTACTTC. It translates to CSADDGSYEQYF.

At least ten counts were recorded for this clonotype. The rearrangement links TRBV12-5 to TRBJ2-2, with D unresolved. This CDR3 region has 18 residues. Germline CDR1 LGHNT, CDR2 FRNRAP. V was shortened by 0 bases and J by 2 bases, with 16 bases between the two germline ends. The CDR3 loop reads CASGLVVLDGDNTGELFF. CDR3 nucleotide sequence: TGTGCTAGTGGTTTGGTAGTTCTCGATGGGGATAACACCGGGGAGCTGTTTTTT.

This clonotype has a count of ten or more. The V and J genes are TRBV19 and TRBJ2-7; tentatively, D is TRBD2 (5 bases). Germline CDR1 is LNHDA and CDR2 is SQIVND (reference sequence). This CDR3 is 17 amino acids long. The V end was cut by 5 bases, the J end by 1 base, with 21 bases between. CDR3 amino acids: CASSPRNKGVGSYEQYF. CDR3 nucleotides: TGTGCCAGTAGTCCTCGGAACAAGGGAGTAGGGTCCTACGAGCAGTACTTC.

This clonotype was recorded at least ten times. The rearrangement joins TRBV5-1 to TRBJ2-7; TRBD1 is a possible D gene (5 bases). V was trimmed by 0 bases and J by 3 bases, leaving 16 bases between them. The CDR3 contains 16 residues. Looked up from germline, CDR1 is SGHRS and CDR2 is YFSETQ. As DNA, the CDR3 is TGCGCCAGCAGCTTGGTCCAGGGCAATGGGGTCTACGAGCAGTACTTC. Encoded protein: CASSLVQGNGVYEQYF.

In its sample, this clonotype was seen a few times. This chain links TRBV6-5 with TRBJ2-1, with D perhaps matching TRBD1 (6 bases). V was pared by 0 bases and J by 7 bases, with 7 bases between. The CDR3 has 13 amino acids. Germline V gene sequence: CDR1 MNHEY, CDR2 SVGAGI. In nucleotides, the CDR3 is TGTGCCAGCAGTTACTCAGGACAGAATGAGCAGTTCTTC. This translates into CASSYSGQNEQFF.

This clonotype occurred many times. The chain couples TRBV9 to TRBJ1-5, with 9 bases lining up with TRBD1. V was clipped by 3 bases and J by 6 bases; unmatched bases: 1. This CDR3 region has 13 residues. CDR1 is SGDLS, CDR2 YYNGEE, per germline. This chain's CDR3 is CASSDRGLQPQHF. CDR3 sequence (DNA): TGTGCCAGCAGCGACAGGGGGCTTCAGCCCCAGCATTTT.